The 5 T cell receptor beta chains presented below share a single source sample, sequenced in a study of blood T cell repertoires in COVID-19. Here immunoSEQ multiplex PCR was the method, and the copy in TCRdb shows in-frame clones only, minus some. This table has 150,000 to 200,000 clones, about 89% appearing once. The sample was peripheral blood. The receptors were gathered from a man aged 55 to 70 with acute or convalescent COVID-19.

The V gene is TRBV29-1, the J gene TRBJ1-4, with a possible D match to TRBD1 (6 bases). Trimming removed 4 bases from V and 6 bases from J, with 9 bases in between. Per germline, CDR1 SQVTM and CDR2 ANQGSEA. This CDR3 spans 12 amino acids. CDR3 residues: CSVVRGDEKLFF. CDR3 DNA: TGCAGCGTTGTCAGGGGAGATGAAAAACTGTTTTTT. Looking up the rest from reference TRBV29-1 and TRBJ1-4 gives the full variable domain: SAVISQKPSRDICQRGTSLTIQCQVDSQVTMMFWYRQQPGQSLTLIATANQGSEATYESGFVIDKFPISRPNLTFSTLTVSNMSPEDSSIYLCSVVRGDEKLFFGSGTQLSVL.

The gene calls are TRBV10-1 and TRBJ1-6, with a possible D match to TRBD1 (5 bases). Trimming removed 2 bases from V and 5 bases from J, with 13 bases in between. Looked up from germline, CDR1 is WNHNN and CDR2 is SYGVQD (reference sequence). CDR3 length: 16 amino acids. The CDR3 coding sequence is TGCGCCAGCAGTGAGCTGGGACTTTTAAATAATTCACCCCTCCACTTT. It encodes CASSELGLLNNSPLHF.

The rearrangement joins TRBV11-2 to TRBJ1-2; 7 bases are shared with TRBD1. The CDR3 is made up of 16 amino acids. The germline CDR1 and CDR2 sequences are SGHAT and FQNNGV. J was trimmed by 4 bases and V by 1 base; bases with no gene match: 9. The CDR3 region is CASSLVGGTVSYGYTF. CDR3 DNA: TGTGCCAGCAGCTTAGTAGGGGGGACAGTTTCCTATGGCTACACCTTC.

The sample holds a few counts of this clone. This sequence joins TRBV10-3 and TRBJ2-1, with TRBD1 matching over 9 bases. From germline, CDR1 is ENHRY and CDR2 SYGVKD. The CDR3 covers 16 residues. With 8 bases clipped from V and 5 bases from J, the junction kept 13 bases outside the gene matches. CDR3 bases: TGTGCCATCTCGGGCCCCACAGGGGGCGCCGACAATGAGCAGTTCTTC. Translation gives CAISGPTGGADNEQFF.

CDR3 DNA sequence: TGTGCCAGCTCACAGAACTTAAACTCCTACGAGCAGTACTTC. It translates to CASSQNLNSYEQYF. This chain links TRBV18 with TRBJ2-7; no clear D gene. Trimming left V 4 bases short and J 0 bases short, with 10 bases between. The germline gives CDR1 KGHSH, CDR2 LQKENI. The CDR3 is 14 residues long.